Listed below are T cell receptor beta chains from one sample, sequenced in a study of glioma-infiltrating T cells. TCRdb passed the multiplex PCR reads through MiXCR, listing each CDR3 protein once. The data hold roughly 200,000 distinct CDR3 sequences, with 43% observed a single time. Sequencing was carried out using glioma tissue, nonneoplastic brain tissue, or PBMCs (not recorded which). The receptors originated from a human donor with low-grade glioma or glioblastoma, undergoing nonglioma brain surgery, or in good health (not recorded which). Both conserved end residues are part of each CDR3. Fields, in order: J gene, CDR3 length, V gene, CDR3 protein.

>TRBJ2-5|14|TRBV18
CASSSGQEIETQYF
>TRBJ1-2|13|TRBV18
CASSPTANYGYTF
>TRBJ2-1|14|TRBV29-1
CSVERLGGRNEQFF
>TRBJ2-7|13|TRBV20-1
CSATTSASYEQYF
>TRBJ2-1|14|TRBV20-1
CSAWRDAAANEQFF
>TRBJ1-1|12|TRBV29-1
CSGDSPSTEAFF
>TRBJ2-7|14|TRBV5-5
CASSLGAATYEQYF
>TRBJ1-5|13|TRBV6-5
CASSSITSQPRHF
>TRBJ2-5|16|TRBV28
CASSSPTGGASETQYF
>TRBJ1-1|14|TRBV29-1
CSVEGNHGTTEAFF
>TRBJ2-3|16|TRBV18
CASSPNPSGTTDTQYF
>TRBJ2-2|16|TRBV3-1
CASSQAMTGGTGELFF
>TRBJ2-3|15|TRBV6-1
CASSPYRLSTDTQYF
>-|16|TRBV20-1
CSAPGLAGGKPDEQYF
>TRBJ1-2|15|TRBV20-1
CSASLEDRVPRGYTF
>TRBJ1-3|13|TRBV5-1
CASSLDNGNTIYF
>TRBJ2-1|12|TRBV7-9
CASSLQQNEQFF
>TRBJ2-5|15|TRBV6-1
CASSPRVGGQETQYF
>TRBJ1-2|12|TRBV7-2
CASSSLTGGYTF
>TRBJ1-2|14|TRBV7-8
CASSPGPTNYGYTF
>TRBJ2-5|15|TRBV7-8
CASSQGLADQETQYF
>TRBJ2-7|15|TRBV29-1
CSVEGTTESSYEQYF
>TRBJ2-3|15|TRBV7-2
CASSFTSGSSDTQYF
>TRBJ2-5|13|TRBV29-1
CSANPHGTETQYF
>TRBJ2-5|14|TRBV28
CASSPLSGSETQYF
>TRBJ2-7|14|TRBV28
CASSLLAGTYEQYF
>TRBJ2-3|14|TRBV19
CASSIGGNTDTQYF
>TRBJ2-7|13|TRBV6-1
CASSEFLGYEQYF
>TRBJ2-5|16|TRBV28
CASRRTSGRAGETQYF
>TRBJ1-5|14|TRBV24-1
CATSVTGNNQPQHF
>TRBJ2-7|13|TRBV20-1
CSARWTGKYEQYF
>TRBJ2-7|13|TRBV11-2
CASSSDYSYEQYF
>TRBJ2-1|12|TRBV24-1
CATSDPGESILF
>TRBJ2-1|14|TRBV3-1
CASSQAGENNEQFF
>TRBJ2-5|10|TRBV20-1
CSASPETQYF
>TRBJ2-3|13|TRBV29-1
CSVETGETNTQYF
>TRBJ1-5|16|TRBV3-1
CASSPGQIGGNQPQHF
>TRBJ1-1|14|TRBV12-3/TRBV12-4
CASSPRQKTFEAFF
>TRBJ2-3|16|TRBV11-2
CASSLRGTSYTDTQYF
>TRBJ1-1|14|TRBV27
CASSRAGANTEAFF
>TRBJ1-5|13|TRBV7-8
CASSGGANQPQHF
>TRBJ1-1|14|TRBV6-1
CASSQEVQSTEAFF
>TRBJ2-7|15|TRBV7-8
CASSLVAGGVNEQYF
>TRBJ2-7|13|TRBV4-1
CASSRGYTYEQYF
>TRBJ2-1|13|TRBV25-1
CASSQTDRPEQFF
>TRBJ2-3|12|TRBV29-1
CSVADAADTQYF
>TRBJ2-2|13|TRBV2
CASSLGLSGELFF
>TRBJ2-1|17|TRBV20-1
CIARTSGSLFSYNEHFF
>TRBJ2-1|16|TRBV7-2
CASSGRKLREVNEQFF
>TRBJ2-1|14|TRBV7-9
CASSSRAMNADHFF
>TRBJ1-2|13|TRBV2
CASSPGQGYGYTF
>TRBJ1-2|16|TRBV20-1
CSARDHRGPSNYGYTF
>TRBJ2-1|15|TRBV20-1
CSARDRLGDYNEQFF
>TRBJ2-1|14|TRBV4-1
CASSLKVQNNEQFF
>TRBJ2-4|13|TRBV29-1
CSVQTTAKNIQYF